Listed below are T cell receptor beta chains from one sample, sequenced in a study of Tregs in tolerant kidney transplant recipients. The repertoire was sequenced with immunoSEQ multiplex PCR; TCRdb's copy has only in-frame clones and lacks some. The sample has around 61,000 clones, around four fifths seen once. Sequencing was performed on CD4+ T cells from blood. All receptors derive from a human donor in good health. Each CDR3 is given with its conserved first and last residue. D genes are given only for firm matches. Clone size is given for some rows only: seen once, a few or many times, or a class if the clone is expanded.

clone_size j_call d_call v_call cdr3_nt cdr3_aa
- TRBJ1-3 - TRBV18 TGTGCCAGCTCACCCCTGTCGGGGAGGTCGGTTAACACCATATATTTT CASSPLSGRSVNTIYF
- TRBJ2-3 - TRBV5-4 TGTGCCAGCAGCCTGAGGTTTAGGGTCCACACAGATACGCAGTATTTT CASSLRFRVHTDTQYF
once TRBJ1-1 - TRBV5-8 TGTGCCAGCAGCTTGAGGGGGTTGGACACTGAAGCTTTCTTT CASSLRGLDTEAFF
- TRBJ2-5 TRBD2 TRBV27 TGTGCCAGCAGGAGACTAGCGGGGGGCCAAGAGACCCAGTACTTC CASRRLAGGQETQYF
few TRBJ1-1 - TRBV7-9 TGTGCCAGCAGCTTTAGGACAGAGAACACTGAAGCTTTCTTT CASSFRTENTEAFF
few TRBJ2-2 - TRBV25-1 TGTGCCAGCAGTGATCCTAAGGGGGCCGGGGAGCTGTTTTTT CASSDPKGAGELFF
- TRBJ2-3 TRBD2 TRBV6-1 TGTGCCAGCAGTCCGAGCGGGAGGGCCGCAGATACGCAGTATTTT CASSPSGRAADTQYF
- TRBJ1-5 - TRBV15 TGTGCCACCAGCAGAGATCGAGGGACGCCGGCCCCTGCCCAGCATTTT CATSRDRGTPAPAQHF
- TRBJ2-1 TRBD2 TRBV7-9 TGTGCCAGCAGCTTTATGCGCGGGACTAGCAATAATGAGCAGTTCTTC CASSFMRGTSNNEQFF
- TRBJ2-2 TRBD2 TRBV9 TGTGCCAGCAGCGTAGGAGCTAGCGGGAGTAACGGGGAGCTGTTTTTT CASSVGASGSNGELFF
once TRBJ1-1 - TRBV5-1 TGCGCCAGCAGTTCCTCCGCTATGATGAACACTGAAGCTTTCTTT CASSSSAMMNTEAFF
few TRBJ1-1 TRBD1 TRBV5-1 TGCGCCAGCAGCTTCGAAACCGGGACAGGTTCTGAAGCTTTCTTT CASSFETGTGSEAFF
- TRBJ1-2 - TRBV4-3 TGCGCCAGCAGCCAAGGGTGGCAGACTAACTATGGCTACACCTTC CASSQGWQTNYGYTF
once TRBJ2-7 - TRBV4-2 TGTGCCAGCAGCCAATCCGGGGCAGGAGGATACGAGCAGTACTTC CASSQSGAGGYEQYF
- TRBJ2-1 TRBD2 TRBV9 TGTGCCAGCAGCGTGGAACTAGCGGGAGGGCCGGGGGAGCAGTTCTTC CASSVELAGGPGEQFF
few TRBJ1-4 - TRBV15 TGTGCCACCAGCAGACAGCAGTCTTTTAATGAAAAACTGTTTTTT CATSRQQSFNEKLFF
- TRBJ2-4 - TRBV7-2 TGTGCCAGCAGCTTAGAGCAGGGCAAGGCCAAAAACATTCAGTACTTC CASSLEQGKAKNIQYF
- TRBJ1-2 - TRBV11-3 TGTGCCAGCAGCTTAGTCTCGGACGGATATGGCTACACCTTC CASSLVSDGYGYTF
- TRBJ2-1 - TRBV27 TGTGCCAGCAGTCTCGACGGCAGGGACTATGAGCAGTTCTTC CASSLDGRDYEQFF
- TRBJ2-7 - TRBV7-8 TGTGCCAGCAGCTCCGAAGTACAGGTCTTCTACGAGCAGTACTTC CASSSEVQVFYEQYF
- TRBJ1-1 - TRBV28 TGTGCCAGCAGCCTCTTGACCAGGTTTAAGAACACTGAAGCTTTCTTT CASSLLTRFKNTEAFF
few TRBJ1-1 TRBD1 TRBV12-5 TGTGCTAGTGGTCCGGGACAGGGCGATCACACTGAAGCTTTCTTT CASGPGQGDHTEAFF
- TRBJ1-1 - TRBV5-1 TGCGCCAGCAGCTTGGGTTCGGTGAACACTGAAGCTTTCTTT CASSLGSVNTEAFF
- TRBJ2-7 TRBD1 TRBV4-3 TGCGCCAGCAGCCAAAGTCCCCCCGGGACAGGGACCTTTTACGAGCAGTACTTC CASSQSPPGTGTFYEQYF
- TRBJ2-2 TRBD2 TRBV7-3 TGTGCCAGCAGCCCAGGGACTAGCGGGGTTACCGGGGAGCTGTTTTTT CASSPGTSGVTGELFF
- TRBJ2-3 TRBD2 TRBV2 TGTGCCAGCAGTTACGGGACTAGCGGGGGGGGCACAGATACGCAGTATTTT CASSYGTSGGGTDTQYF
- TRBJ2-1 TRBD1 TRBV11-2 TGTGCCAGCAGCTTCGGGACAGGGGGCTGGGATGAGCAGTTCTTC CASSFGTGGWDEQFF
once TRBJ1-3 - TRBV7-2 TGTGCCAGCAGCTTAGGTTTCGGCCCACGGAACACCATATATTTT CASSLGFGPRNTIYF
- TRBJ1-5 - TRBV5-8 TGTGCCAGCAGCTTGGGGGGGAGGAGCAATCAGCCCCAGCATTTT CASSLGGRSNQPQHF
- TRBJ2-3 - TRBV18 TGTGCCAGCTCATTCGGACAGACAGATACGCAGTATTTT CASSFGQTDTQYF
- TRBJ1-2 - TRBV11-2 TGTGCCAGCAGCTTGGCAGGGGACTCTGGCTACACCTTC CASSLAGDSGYTF
- TRBJ2-3 - TRBV11-3 TGTGCCAGCAGCTTAGTACGGGAGAAGGGAGATACGCAGTATTTT CASSLVREKGDTQYF
- TRBJ2-1 TRBD2 TRBV10-3 TGTGCCATTTCAGCGGGAGGGCCCCACAATGAGCAGTTCTTC CAISAGGPHNEQFF
- TRBJ1-4 - TRBV18 TGTGCCAGCTCTAGTCAAACAGGGACTAATGAAAAACTGTTTTTT CASSSQTGTNEKLFF
- TRBJ2-7 - TRBV7-2 TGTGCCAGCAGAACAACAGGGTTCACCTACGAGCAGTACTTC CASRTTGFTYEQYF
- TRBJ1-1 - TRBV4-2 TGTGCCAGCAGCCCACATGGACAGATGAACACTGAAGCTTTCTTT CASSPHGQMNTEAFF
- TRBJ2-1 TRBD2 TRBV5-4 TGTGCCAGCAGCTGGGGCGGGAGTACCCGCAATGAGCAGTTCTTC CASSWGGSTRNEQFF
- TRBJ1-1 - TRBV10-2 TGCGCCAGCAGTGTTCCAGGAGACACTGAAGCTTTCTTT CASSVPGDTEAFF
- TRBJ2-1 - TRBV6-5 TGTGCCAGCCGTCTTAGCGGGACAGGGTTCAATGAGCAGTTCTTC CASRLSGTGFNEQFF
few TRBJ1-2 - TRBV10-1 TGCGCCTGGAAACCCGACGGGTACTATGGCTACACCTTC CAWKPDGYYGYTF
- TRBJ2-2 TRBD2 TRBV9 TGTGCCAGCAGCCTCAGACTAGCGGGAGGGGCCGGGGAGCTGTTTTTT CASSLRLAGGAGELFF
few TRBJ1-4 - TRBV18 TGTGCCAGCTCAGTGACAGCGGAGGATGAAAAACTGTTTTTT CASSVTAEDEKLFF
- TRBJ1-5 - TRBV19 TGTGCCAGTAGGAACCTGGGGGGAGGTCAGCCCCAGCATTTT CASRNLGGGQPQHF